The subject of this entry is one T cell receptor beta chain. This clonotype was counted many times. Its antigen specificity is not known. Base qualities are missing; no much larger clone stands one base away. The data stem from a study of CD8 T cells in ankylosing spondylitis (TCRdb year 2017). Regarding the research as a whole: The study profiled T cell receptor beta repertoires in healthy donors and ankylosing spondylitis patients to find disease-linked TCR variants. In total, the full study cohort was made up of roughly 110 healthy donors and 25 ankylosing spondylitis patients. Peripheral blood was sampled, and synovial fluid was additionally collected from ankylosing spondylitis patients.

TCRdb names Illumina HiSeq 2500 as the instrument used. TCR beta libraries were prepared by quantitative 5'-RACE with molecular barcodes. The published analysis was carried out like this. A new computational method, built on a probabilistic model of VDJ rearrangement, was used to identify disease-linked TCR variants. TCRdb redid the processing of the public reads, applying fastp at Q25 and MiXCR, and retained in-frame beta chains. Rows are unified per CDR3 protein, each entry keeping the most common DNA and genes. The V and J calls and clone size come from TCRdb's table, not from the authors' own analysis. The sample table holds roughly 490,000 distinct CDR3 sequences, of which about 5% were seen once. Of the sample, around 3.5% falls within the top ten clones. The paper's findings and limits, for the study overall: The disease-linked clones were reported to be significantly enriched in matched synovial fluid samples from ankylosing spondylitis patients. A TCR beta motif of eight highly homologous amino acid variants appeared characteristic of blood from ankylosing spondylitis patients. The disease-linked clones showed a CD8+ phenotype and occurred at relatively low frequencies in peripheral blood. Some motif variants had previously been reported in the synovial fluid and blood of reactive arthritis patients, which suggests shared mechanisms of disease initiation.

Material for sequencing was blood, either unsorted or a sorted T cell fraction (not recorded which). This clonotype originated in a male donor with ankylosing spondylitis.

The DNA sequence reads TGCAGTGCTCCGCACCTGGGGTTCACAGATACGCAGTATTTT. The encoded protein is CSAPHLGFTDTQYF. The V and J segments used are TRBV20-1 and TRBJ2-3; no D segment can be confidently identified. Spanning cysteine to phenylalanine, the CDR3 consists of 14 amino acids. Just CDR3 DNA is preserved here, 42 bases in frame from base 1. The germline V gene (reference sequence) sets CDR1 to DFQATT and CDR2 to SNEGSKA. V is shortened by 5 bases, J by 2 bases, and the region joining them spans 14 bases.